Shown below are 5 T cell receptor beta chains from a single sample sequenced in a study of T cell changes during pregnancy in multiple sclerosis. Only in-frame clones appear in the TCRdb table, and some are missing; sequencing was by immunoSEQ multiplex PCR. The sample gives approximately 44,000 clones, around 90% of which show up once; less than 0.75% is in the top ten. Sequences were derived from CD4+ T cells from peripheral blood mononuclear cells, sampled before pregnancy. All receptors come from a female donor with multiple sclerosis, enrolled in a pregnancy study.

The rearrangement joins TRBV13 to TRBJ2-2; perhaps TRBD2 as D (6 bases). Per germline, CDR1 PRHDT and CDR2 FYEKMQ (reference sequence). The V end lost 6 bases, the J end lost 9 bases, and 11 bases lay between the germline ends. This CDR3 has 12 amino acids. The CDR3 DNA follows: TGTGCCAGCAGGTTGGGAGGCCGGGAGCTGTTTTTT. Translation: CASRLGGRELFF.

DNA for the CDR3: TGTGCCAGCAGCCGGTATGTGGGCACAGATACGCAGTATTTT. Amino acid sequence: CASSRYVGTDTQYF. This rearrangement joins TRBV7-3 to TRBJ2-3; D call uncertain. The CDR3 has 14 residues. Germline CDR1 SGHTA, CDR2 FQGTGA. V was cut by 5 bases and J by 1 base, with 10 bases left in between.

This clone was recorded once. V and J are TRBV27 and TRBJ1-3, with D unresolved. The V end was cut by 5 bases, the J end by 0 bases, with 14 bases between. CDR1 MNHEY and CDR2 SMNVEV come from the germline V gene (reference sequence). This CDR3 region has 16 residues. The CDR3 sequence is CASSLTAGTSGNTIYF. CDR3 nucleotide sequence: TGTGCCAGCAGTCTAACGGCAGGTACCTCTGGAAACACCATATATTTT.

The rearrangement uses TRBV5-1 and TRBJ2-1; 16 bases fit TRBD2. Losses at the gene ends were 0 bases for V and 3 bases for J; bases not matched to a gene: 3. The length of the CDR3 is 18 residues. Germline V gives CDR1 SGHRS, CDR2 YFSETQ. CDR3 in amino acids: CASSLAGLAGGHYNEQFF. CDR3 nucleotides: TGCGCCAGCAGCTTGGCGGGACTAGCGGGGGGGCACTACAATGAGCAGTTCTTC.

The CDR3 loop reads CASSLTTGTSGGSYEQYF. The CDR3 bases are TGTGCCAGCAGCCTCACGACGGGGACTAGCGGGGGGAGCTACGAGCAGTACTTC. The chain couples TRBV4-2 to TRBJ2-7; TRBD2 aligns across 15 bases. J gave up 3 bases and V 4 bases, and 10 bases lay outside the gene matches. Germline V gene lookup returns CDR1 LGHNA and CDR2 YNFKEQ. This CDR3 is built from 18 residues.